Below are 20 T cell receptor beta chains sequenced from a single sample in a study of blood T cell repertoires in COVID-19. Profiling relied on immunoSEQ multiplex PCR, and the TCRdb table lists in-frame clones only, not all of them. Of about 120,000 clones listed, approximately 87% are singletons. Sequenced sample: peripheral blood. Receptor source: a woman in her forties or fifties with acute or convalescent COVID-19.

The chain uses TRBV11-2 and TRBJ2-2; 9 bases match TRBD2. V lost 7 bases, J lost 4 bases, and 16 bases stayed unmatched. CDR1 and CDR2 (germline): SGHAT, FQNNGV. The CDR3 sequence is 18 residues long. The CDR3 spells CASTQVFILAGLTGELFF. CDR3 in DNA: TGTGCCAGCACCCAAGTCTTTATACTAGCGGGTCTCACCGGGGAGCTGTTTTTT.

CDR3 DNA: TGTGCCAGCAGTACGACAGGGGGCACATATGAGCAGTTCTTC. Its protein product is CASSTTGGTYEQFF. The chain is built from TRBV27 and TRBJ2-1, with 10 bases that match TRBD1. The CDR3 has 14 amino acids. J was trimmed by 8 bases and V by 5 bases; bases with no gene match: 6. Germline CDR1 is MNHEY and CDR2 is SMNVEV (reference sequence).

V gene TRBV7-2 combines with J gene TRBJ2-1; D is undetermined. This CDR3 contains 14 residues. V lost 3 bases to trimming and J lost 4 bases, with 10 bases between them. Germline V lookup: CDR1 SGHTA, CDR2 FQGNSA. The CDR3 here is CASSFDAEYNEQFF. CDR3 in DNA: TGTGCCAGCAGCTTCGACGCGGAATACAATGAGCAGTTCTTC.

The chain recombines TRBV18 with TRBJ2-1, with 10 positions matching TRBD2. The germline gives CDR1 KGHSH, CDR2 LQKENI. The CDR3 totals 15 residues. V trimming: 5 bases; J trimming: 4 bases; junction bases outside the gene matches: 5. The CDR3 reads CASSELAGVYNEQFF. The CDR3 bases are TGTGCCAGCTCAGAGCTAGCGGGGGTATACAATGAGCAGTTCTTC.

V and J are TRBV19 and TRBJ2-7; TRBD1 aligns across 7 bases. V was clipped by 1 base and J by 3 bases; unmatched bases: 9. The V gene's germline CDR1 is LNHDA and CDR2 SQIVND (reference sequence). The CDR3 contains 16 residues. CDR3 coding DNA: TGTGCCAGTAGTATAGCGACAAGGGGGCTCTTCTACGAGCAGTACTTC. The encoded protein is CASSIATRGLFYEQYF. Supplemented by reference TRBV19 and TRBJ2-7, the full variable domain reads DGGITQSPKYLFRKEGQNVTLSCEQNLNHDAMYWYRQDPGQGLRLIYYSQIVNDFQKGDIAEGYSVSREKKESFPLTVTSAQKNPTAFYLCASSIATRGLFYEQYFGPGTRLTVT.

This clone occurred a few times. Other DNA sequences in this specimen translate into the identical CDR3. This rearrangement joins TRBV3-1 (or the pseudogene TRBV3-2) to TRBJ2-7; the D gene is possibly TRBD2 (7 bases). Germline V gives CDR1 LGHDT, CDR2 YNNKEL (reference sequence). The CDR3 runs 14 residues. Between the trimmed V and J ends, which lost 3 bases and 1 base, there was a span of 10 bases. In DNA form, the CDR3 reads TGTGCCAGCAGCCAGGGAGGGGGTTCCTACGAGCAGTACTTC. Protein sequence: CASSQGGGSYEQYF.

The CDR3 DNA sequence: TGTGCCAGCTCACCCCCCGGACTAGCGGGCACAGATACGCAGTATTTT. Its protein product is CASSPPGLAGTDTQYF. The chain joins TRBV18 to TRBJ2-3; 10 bases are a match to TRBD2. Germline V lookup: CDR1 KGHSH, CDR2 LQKENI. CDR3 length: 16 amino acids. V trimming: 3 bases; J trimming: 1 base; junction bases outside the gene matches: 4.

This rearrangement joins TRBV7-3 to TRBJ1-1; 7 positions agree with TRBD1. In germline, CDR1 is SGHTA, CDR2 FQGTGA. The CDR3 runs 13 residues. The ends lost 4 bases at V and 1 base at J; junction bases unmatched: 0. Here the CDR3 DNA reads TGTGCCAGCAGCTGGACAGGGAACACTGAAGCTTTCTTT. Protein sequence: CASSWTGNTEAFF. Together with reference TRBV7-3 and TRBJ1-1, the CDR3 gives the full variable domain: GAGVSQTPSNKVTEKGKYVELRCDPISGHTALYWYRQSLGQGPEFLIYFQGTGAADDSGLPNDRFFAVRPEGSVSTLKIQRTERGDSAVYLCASSWTGNTEAFFGQGTRLTVV.

The chain couples TRBV5-1 to TRBJ2-3; TRBD2 matches 9 bases. Per germline, CDR1 SGHRS and CDR2 YFSETQ. The CDR3 runs to 17 residues. V lost 4 bases to trimming and J lost 0 bases; unmatched junction nucleotides: 9. The CDR3 is CASSGGTSSSSTDTQYF. The DNA for the CDR3 is TGCGCCAGCAGCGGAGGGACTAGCAGCTCGAGCACAGATACGCAGTATTTT.

In the case of this clone: This CDR3 is also generated by other DNA sequences in the sample. The rearrangement links TRBV5-4 to TRBJ1-2, with 7 bases fitting TRBD1. V lost 2 bases to trimming and J lost 2 bases; unmatched junction nucleotides: 3. Germline CDR1 is SGHNT and CDR2 is YYREEE (reference sequence). The CDR3 runs to 14 residues. The CDR3 coding sequence is TGTGCCAGCAGCTTTCTGGACAGGAACTATGGCTACACCTTC. Translation gives CASSFLDRNYGYTF.

This chain uses TRBV6-6 with TRBJ1-2, with D possibly matching TRBD1 (6 bases). The CDR3 loop spans 13 amino acids. V was shortened by 5 bases and J by 3 bases, with 10 bases between the two germline ends. CDR1 is MNHNY, CDR2 SVGAGI, per germline (reference sequence). Here the CDR3 DNA reads TGTGCCAGCAGTCCACAGGGTGACTATGGCTACACCTTC. Translation gives CASSPQGDYGYTF.

The rearrangement links TRBV6-5 to TRBJ1-1; tentatively, D is TRBD1 (6 bases). Germline V CDR1 and CDR2: MNHEY, SVGAGI. Trimming pared 7 bases from V and 10 bases from J, leaving 19 bases between. The CDR3 extends over 13 amino acids. CDR3 coding DNA: TGTGCCAGCAACTACGGGGGGGCGCAAGTAGCTTTCTTT. It yields the protein CASNYGGAQVAFF.

The chain employs TRBV2 and TRBJ1-2; no clear D gene. Trimming stripped 3 bases from V and 4 bases from J, with 9 bases between. Germline CDR1 is SNHLY and CDR2 is FYNNEI. This CDR3 contains 13 residues. The CDR3 spells CASSDFTSYGYTF. The CDR3 nucleotides read TGTGCCAGCAGTGACTTCACCAGCTATGGCTACACCTTC.

There are a few counts of this clone. DNA for the CDR3: TGCGCCAGCGGGAGACAGGAGAACACTGAAGCTTTCTTT. Its translation: CASGRQENTEAFF. The chain joins TRBV5-1 to TRBJ1-1; a possible D gene is TRBD1 (6 bases). The CDR3 totals 13 residues. Germline CDR1 is SGHRS and CDR2 is YFSETQ. The V and J ends lost 7 bases and 1 base respectively, with 11 bases between them.

The chain combines TRBV19 with TRBJ1-5; 11 bases line up with TRBD1. Germline CDR1 and CDR2: LNHDA and SQIVND (reference sequence). Losses at the gene ends were 5 bases for V and 1 base for J; bases not matched to a gene: 13. CDR3 length: 19 amino acids. The CDR3 loop is CASSFPSWDRGGSNQPQHF. The CDR3, as DNA: TGTGCCAGTAGTTTCCCTTCCTGGGACAGGGGGGGAAGCAATCAGCCCCAGCATTTT. Full variable domain (rest looked up from reference TRBV19 and TRBJ1-5): DGGITQSPKYLFRKEGQNVTLSCEQNLNHDAMYWYRQDPGQGLRLIYYSQIVNDFQKGDIAEGYSVSREKKESFPLTVTSAQKNPTAFYLCASSFPSWDRGGSNQPQHFGDGTRLSIL.

The V call is TRBV5-1, the J call TRBJ2-2, with D perhaps matching TRBD1 (6 bases). Germline V gene lookup returns CDR1 SGHRS and CDR2 YFSETQ. The CDR3 length is 14 residues. Trimming shortened V by 2 bases and J by 6 bases, and 11 bases separated the two germline ends. The chain's CDR3 is CASSFNRESGELFF. DNA for the CDR3: TGCGCCAGCAGCTTCAACAGGGAGTCCGGGGAGCTGTTTTTT.

This clone appeared a few times. The CDR3 loop is CASSFGAGLTDTQYF. CDR3 nucleotides: TGTGCCAGCAGCTTTGGGGCGGGGCTCACAGATACGCAGTATTTT. This chain links TRBV11-3 with TRBJ2-3, with a possible D match to TRBD2 (6 bases). V was cut by 3 bases and J by 2 bases, with 12 bases left in between. CDR1 and CDR2 from the germline V gene are SGHNT and YENEEA. This CDR3 is 15 amino acids long.

The rearrangement links TRBV12-3 or TRBV12-4 to TRBJ1-2; a weak D match, TRBD1 (5 bases). The V gene lost 5 bases and the J gene lost 7 bases, with 11 bases spanning the gap. This CDR3 comprises 12 residues. Here the CDR3 reads CASSTQGFGYTF. As DNA, the CDR3 is TGTGCCAGCAGTACTCAGGGATTTGGCTACACCTTC.

The chain uses TRBV2 and TRBJ2-7, with TRBD1 matching 7 bases. The CDR3 runs 15 residues. Germline CDR1 and CDR2: SNHLY and FYNNEI. The V and J ends lost 7 bases and 5 bases, in that order; junction bases with no gene match: 14. Written as DNA, the CDR3 is TGTGCCAGCACCCTGACAGGGCTGCTGAGGAACGAGCAGTACTTC. Translating gives CASTLTGLLRNEQYF.

The V gene is TRBV19, the J gene TRBJ1-6, with a weak D call TRBD1 (5 bases). CDR1 and CDR2 (germline): LNHDA, SQIVND (reference sequence). Trimming took off 7 bases at V and 3 bases at J, with 10 bases between the two ends. This CDR3 comprises 14 residues. In DNA form, the CDR3 reads TGTGCCAGTACGCGGGGGAACTATAATTCACCCCTCCACTTT. The encoded protein is CASTRGNYNSPLHF.